The 25 T cell receptor beta chains below all came from one sample that was sequenced in a study of identical twins. TCRdb itself ran the 5' RACE reads through MiXCR, one entry per CDR3 protein. The table lists hundreds of thousands of distinct CDR3 sequences, 6.1% of them singletons. The sequenced material came from naive T cells sorted from blood. The source is a man aged 18 to 29 in good health.

The J gene is TRBJ2-5, the V gene TRBV3-1; 7 bases are shared with TRBD2. Germline V CDR1 and CDR2: LGHDT, YNNKEL (reference sequence). V lost 0 bases to trimming and J lost 4 bases; unmatched junction nucleotides: 8. The CDR3 is 16 residues long. The DNA for the CDR3 is TGTGCCAGCAGCCAAGATCGGCTAGCGGAACGAGAGACCCAGTACTTC. This translates into CASSQDRLAERETQYF.

The chain employs TRBV19 and TRBJ2-7; TRBD2 aligns across 9 bases. The CDR3 is 14 residues long. Germline lookup yields CDR1 LNHDA and CDR2 SQIVND (reference sequence). Trimming at V came to 8 bases and at J to 0 bases, leaving 5 bases not matched to a gene. The CDR3 DNA follows: TGTGCCAGTCGGTGGCGGGAGGGCTCCTACGAGCAGTACTTC. This translates into CASRWREGSYEQYF.

In its sample, this clonotype was seen many times. The chain employs TRBV15 and TRBJ2-5, with TRBD1 matching 8 bases. V gave up 0 bases and J gave up 3 bases; unmatched junction bases: 9. The CDR3 is made up of 17 amino acids. Germline lookup yields CDR1 LNHNV and CDR2 YYDKDF (reference sequence). CDR3 coding DNA: TGTGCCACCAGCAGAGATTTTGGACAGGGTAGGGAAGAGACCCAGTACTTC. Protein product: CATSRDFGQGREETQYF.

The CDR3 region is CASSLLVGGTPASQETQYF. DNA of the CDR3: TGTGCCAGCTCTCTCCTGGTTGGCGGGACACCAGCCTCCCAAGAGACCCAGTACTTC. The V and J genes are TRBV18 and TRBJ2-5; possibly TRBD1 or TRBD2 for D (6 bases each). Germline CDR1 is KGHSH and CDR2 is LQKENI. Trimming removed 6 bases from V and 1 base from J, with 27 bases in between. The CDR3 totals 19 residues.

This clonotype was picked up many times. The chain combines TRBV5-1 with TRBJ2-1, with a weak D call TRBD2 (6 bases). The V gene lost 7 bases and the J gene lost 4 bases, with 15 bases spanning the gap. The germline gives CDR1 SGHRS, CDR2 YFSETQ. The CDR3 is made up of 14 amino acids. CDR3 loop: CASRPDSGYNEQFF. The CDR3 DNA reads TGCGCCAGCCGGCCGGATAGCGGATACAATGAGCAGTTCTTC.

This clonotype was recorded once. This chain links TRBV27 with TRBJ2-5; unclear D gene. Germline CDR1 and CDR2: MNHEY and SMNVEV (reference sequence). This CDR3 contains 14 residues. Trimming left V 3 bases short and J 1 base short, with 9 bases between. This chain's CDR3 is CASSFDGTQETQYF. Written as DNA, the CDR3 is TGTGCCAGCAGTTTCGACGGAACCCAAGAGACCCAGTACTTC.

Only a few counts were recorded for this clonotype. The chain carries TRBV28 and TRBJ2-5; no clear D gene. Trimming took off 7 bases at V and 1 base at J, with 19 bases between the two ends. The germline V gene has CDR1 MDHEN and CDR2 SYDVKM. The CDR3 loop spans 16 amino acids. CDR3: CASNDSGSAPQETQYF. As DNA, the CDR3 is TGTGCCAGCAATGACTCAGGAAGTGCCCCCCAAGAGACCCAGTACTTC.

This chain links TRBV7-9 with TRBJ1-2; 10 positions agree with TRBD1. V trimming: 5 bases; J trimming: 4 bases; junction bases outside the gene matches: 13. The CDR3 is 17 residues long. Germline lookup yields CDR1 SEHNR and CDR2 FQNEAQ (reference sequence). The CDR3 here is CASSRLGTGDRGYGYTF. As DNA, the CDR3 is TGTGCCAGCAGCCGCCTAGGGACAGGGGATAGAGGCTATGGCTACACCTTC.

This clonotype was seen ten or more times. J is TRBJ2-1 and V is TRBV5-1; 8 nucleotides match TRBD1. This CDR3 comprises 18 residues. Germline CDR1 SGHRS, CDR2 YFSETQ. The V and J ends lost 0 bases and 11 bases, in that order; junction bases with no gene match: 19. Here the CDR3 reads CASSLVVITQGAAMKQFF. CDR3 nucleotides: TGCGCCAGCAGCTTGGTCGTAATTACGCAGGGGGCTGCAATGAAGCAGTTCTTC.

V usage is TRBV15 and J usage is TRBJ2-5, with D maybe TRBD1 (6 bases). The CDR3 extends over 14 amino acids. V gave up 2 bases and J gave up 5 bases, with 12 bases separating them. Per germline, CDR1 LNHNV and CDR2 YYDKDF (reference sequence). This chain's CDR3 is CATSRPQGRETQYF. DNA for the CDR3: TGTGCCACCAGCAGACCTCAGGGGCGGGAGACCCAGTACTTC. The whole variable domain, filled in from reference TRBV15 and TRBJ2-5, reads DAMVIQNPRYQVTQFGKPVTLSCSQTLNHNVMYWYQQKSSQAPKLLFHYYDKDFNNEADTPDNFQSRRPNTSFCFLDIRSPGLGDTAMYLCATSRPQGRETQYFGPGTRLLVL.

The gene calls are TRBV7-2 and TRBJ2-3, with TRBD2 matching 9 bases. The CDR3 is made up of 15 amino acids. V was clipped by 5 bases and J by 1 base; unmatched bases: 4. CDR1 SGHTA and CDR2 FQGNSA come from the germline V gene. The CDR3 region is CASSQAGGGTDTQYF. The CDR3 DNA sequence: TGTGCCAGCAGCCAGGCGGGAGGGGGCACAGATACGCAGTATTTT.

This clonotype was recorded a few times. The chain carries TRBV18 and TRBJ2-5; D ambiguous. The germline V gene has CDR1 KGHSH and CDR2 LQKENI. V lost 6 bases, J lost 5 bases, and 19 bases lay in between. The CDR3 contains 15 residues. The CDR3 nucleotides read TGTGCCAGCTCCCCCCGGCCGGCACCTCGGGAGACCCAGTACTTC. Its protein product is CASSPRPAPRETQYF. The full variable domain, in which reference TRBV18 and TRBJ2-5 provide the parts outside the CDR3, is NAGVMQNPRHLVRRRGQEARLRCSPMKGHSHVYWYRQLPEEGLKFMVYLQKENIIDESGMPKERFSAEFPKEGPSILRIQQVVRGDSAAYFCASSPRPAPRETQYFGPGTRLLVL.

In its sample, this clonotype was seen many times. The chain joins TRBV12-3 or TRBV12-4 to TRBJ1-5; no firm D call. The CDR3 is made up of 14 amino acids. V was cut by 1 base and J by 9 bases, with 13 bases left in between. The DNA of the CDR3 is TGTGCCAGCAGTTTAGGGCAGATTCCAGGGCCCCAGCATTTT. Translated, it gives CASSLGQIPGPQHF.

This clonotype was counted many times. This chain links TRBV9 with TRBJ2-1; tentatively, D is TRBD1 (6 bases). The CDR3 length is 12 residues. Germline lookup yields CDR1 SGDLS and CDR2 YYNGEE. Trimming took off 1 base at V and 11 bases at J, with 10 bases between the two ends. The CDR3 spells CASSVSGTKQFF. CDR3 DNA sequence: TGTGCCAGCAGCGTATCCGGGACAAAGCAGTTCTTC.

This clonotype was counted a few times. The CDR3 DNA reads as TGTGCCAGCAGCTCATGGCGGAGTTCAGGGAACTATGGCTACACCTTC. Its translation: CASSSWRSSGNYGYTF. This chain connects TRBV28 to TRBJ1-2; D perhaps matches TRBD1 (5 bases). Between the trimmed V and J ends, which lost 6 bases and 2 bases, there was a span of 19 bases. The germline V gene encodes CDR1 MDHEN and CDR2 SYDVKM. This CDR3 is built from 16 residues.

This clonotype was seen only a few times. The chain uses TRBV18 and TRBJ2-3; 7 bases agree with TRBD2. J was trimmed by 4 bases and V by 3 bases; bases with no gene match: 10. The germline V gene encodes CDR1 KGHSH and CDR2 LQKENI. The CDR3 loop spans 16 amino acids. Here the CDR3 reads CASSPRMGREPDTQYF. CDR3 nucleotide sequence: TGTGCCAGCTCACCTCGTATGGGGCGGGAGCCAGATACGCAGTATTTT.

Ten or more counts support this clonotype. V and J are TRBV4-1 and TRBJ2-2, with D uncertain. CDR3 size: 14 residues. Germline CDR1 reads MGHRA; CDR2 reads YSYEKL. Trimming removed 5 bases at V and 6 bases at J, with 13 bases between. CDR3 sequence: CASSGFWFPGELFF. The DNA of the CDR3 is TGCGCCAGCAGCGGGTTTTGGTTTCCCGGGGAGCTGTTTTTT.

This clonotype was detected a few times. The chain joins TRBV5-1 to TRBJ2-7; the D is unclear. This CDR3 region has 14 residues. The germline V gene encodes CDR1 SGHRS and CDR2 YFSETQ. Trimming took off 1 base at V and 6 bases at J, with 14 bases between the two ends. The CDR3 loop is CASSLWDLVGEQYF. In DNA, the CDR3 is TGCGCCAGCAGCTTGTGGGATCTAGTCGGCGAGCAGTACTTC. Combining the CDR3 with reference TRBV5-1 and TRBJ2-7 gives the whole variable domain KAGVTQTPRYLIKTRGQQVTLSCSPISGHRSVSWYQQTPGQGLQFLFEYFSETQRNKGNFPGRFSGRQFSNSRSEMNVSTLELGDSALYLCASSLWDLVGEQYFGPGTRLTVT.

This clonotype has at least ten counts. The chain joins TRBV11-2 to TRBJ2-4; D is unresolved. The V gene lost 5 bases and the J gene lost 0 bases, with 8 bases spanning the gap. The V gene's germline CDR1 is SGHAT and CDR2 FQNNGV. The CDR3 is 14 amino acids. The CDR3 loop reads CASSAPRAKNIQYF. CDR3 nucleotides: TGTGCCAGCAGCGCCCCACGAGCCAAAAACATTCAGTACTTC.

This clonotype was recorded many times. The rearrangement joins TRBV12-3 or TRBV12-4 to TRBJ1-1, with no clear D. The V gene lost 7 bases and the J gene lost 2 bases, with 17 bases spanning the gap. The CDR3 totals 15 residues. The CDR3 spells CASTRKGPINTEAFF. Written as DNA, the CDR3 is TGTGCCAGCACCAGAAAAGGGCCGATTAACACTGAAGCTTTCTTT.

This clonotype has only a few counts. This chain connects TRBV18 to TRBJ1-1; D is possibly TRBD1 (6 bases). V lost 6 bases, J lost 4 bases, and 18 bases lay in between. This CDR3 contains 15 residues. Germline V gene lookup returns CDR1 KGHSH and CDR2 LQKENI. CDR3 sequence reads: CASSILQGSGTEAFF. The CDR3 coding sequence is TGTGCCAGCTCGATCCTGCAGGGGTCGGGCACTGAAGCTTTCTTT. Full variable domain (outside the CDR3, taken from reference TRBV18 and TRBJ1-1): NAGVMQNPRHLVRRRGQEARLRCSPMKGHSHVYWYRQLPEEGLKFMVYLQKENIIDESGMPKERFSAEFPKEGPSILRIQQVVRGDSAAYFCASSILQGSGTEAFFGQGTRLTVV.

At least ten counts were recorded for this clonotype. The chain combines TRBV28 with TRBJ2-3; D is unresolved. The V and J ends lost 6 bases and 6 bases respectively, with 22 bases between them. Germline CDR1 MDHEN, CDR2 SYDVKM. The CDR3 is 16 amino acids. The CDR3 is CASRKLTTPGGDTQYF. CDR3 in DNA: TGTGCCAGCAGAAAGCTAACGACCCCGGGCGGCGATACGCAGTATTTT.

There are a few counts of this clonotype. This chain connects TRBV27 to TRBJ2-5; no clear D gene. Germline V gene lookup returns CDR1 MNHEY and CDR2 SMNVEV (reference sequence). CDR3 length: 12 amino acids. V was cut by 0 bases and J by 13 bases, with 12 bases left in between. This CDR3 reads CASSLSSGGLYF. Written as DNA, the CDR3 is TGTGCCAGCAGTTTATCCTCGGGTGGGCTGTACTTC.

This clonotype has a handful of counts. This sequence joins TRBV12-3 or TRBV12-4 and TRBJ1-6; D perhaps matches TRBD1 (5 bases). This CDR3 is built from 16 residues. V lost 6 bases and J 10 bases, leaving 22 bases between the germline ends. CDR3 sequence (DNA): TGTGCCAGCAGCCCGCGGGCAGGGATGAGGGTATCACCCCTCCACTTT. Translating gives CASSPRAGMRVSPLHF.

The V call is TRBV5-5, the J call TRBJ2-1; a weak D match, TRBD2 (5 bases). Trimming removed 3 bases from V and 7 bases from J, with 14 bases in between. This CDR3 region has 14 residues. Germline V gives CDR1 SGHKS, CDR2 YYEKEE (reference sequence). The DNA for the CDR3 is TGTGCCAGCAGCTCCAAGGAGGTGGTGAATGAGCAGTTCTTC. This gives the protein CASSSKEVVNEQFF.